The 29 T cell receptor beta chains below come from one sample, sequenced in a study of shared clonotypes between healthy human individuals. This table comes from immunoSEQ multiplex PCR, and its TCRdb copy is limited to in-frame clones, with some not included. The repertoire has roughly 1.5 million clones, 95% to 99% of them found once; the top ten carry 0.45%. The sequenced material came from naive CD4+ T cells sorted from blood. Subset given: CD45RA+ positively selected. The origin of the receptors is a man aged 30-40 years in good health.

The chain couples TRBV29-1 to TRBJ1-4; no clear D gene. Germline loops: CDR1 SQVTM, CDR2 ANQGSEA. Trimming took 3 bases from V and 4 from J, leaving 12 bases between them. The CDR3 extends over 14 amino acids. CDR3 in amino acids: CSVELTDHNEKLFF. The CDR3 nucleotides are TGCAGCGTTGAGTTAACCGACCATAATGAAAAACTGTTTTTT.

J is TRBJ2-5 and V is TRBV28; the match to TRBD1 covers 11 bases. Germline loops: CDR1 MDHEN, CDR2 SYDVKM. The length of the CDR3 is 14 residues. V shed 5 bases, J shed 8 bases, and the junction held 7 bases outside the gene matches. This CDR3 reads CASSLRTGGATQYF. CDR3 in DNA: TGTGCCAGCAGTCTCAGGACAGGGGGCGCTACCCAGTACTTC.

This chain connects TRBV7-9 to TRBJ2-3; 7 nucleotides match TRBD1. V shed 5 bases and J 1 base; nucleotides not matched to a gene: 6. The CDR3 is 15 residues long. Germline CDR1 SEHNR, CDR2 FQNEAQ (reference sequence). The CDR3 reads CASSRDRDRTDTQYF. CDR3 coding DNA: TGTGCCAGCAGCCGAGACAGGGACCGCACAGATACGCAGTATTTT.

This CDR3 is CASSGGYNQPQHF. The CDR3 nucleotides are TGTGCCAGCAGCGGGGGGTACAATCAGCCCCAGCATTTT. The chain recombines TRBV9 with TRBJ1-5, with a tentative D call TRBD1 (5 bases). Germline V gene sequence: CDR1 SGDLS, CDR2 YYNGEE. The V end was cut by 3 bases, the J end by 3 bases, with 7 bases between. The CDR3 extends over 13 amino acids. Filled out from reference TRBV9 and TRBJ1-5, the complete variable domain reads DSGVTQTPKHLITATGQRVTLRCSPRSGDLSVYWYQQSLDQGLQFLIQYYNGEERAKGNILERFSAQQFPDLHSELNLSSLELGDSALYFCASSGGYNQPQHFGDGTRLSIL.

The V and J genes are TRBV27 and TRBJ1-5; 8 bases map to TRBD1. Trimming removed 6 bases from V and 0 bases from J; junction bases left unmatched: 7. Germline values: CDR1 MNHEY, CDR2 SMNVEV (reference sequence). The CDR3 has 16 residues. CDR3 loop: CASRGQGPYSNQPQHF. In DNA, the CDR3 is TGTGCCAGCAGAGGACAGGGCCCGTATAGCAATCAGCCCCAGCATTTT.

This chain's CDR3 is CASSLGIADNQPQHF. The CDR3 nucleotides read TGTGCCAGCAGCTTGGGAATTGCTGACAATCAGCCCCAGCATTTT. The rearrangement links TRBV5-8 to TRBJ1-5, with D uncertain. The CDR3 is made up of 15 amino acids. Trimming stripped 0 bases from V and 3 bases from J, with 10 bases between. In germline, CDR1 is SGHTS, CDR2 YDEGEE.

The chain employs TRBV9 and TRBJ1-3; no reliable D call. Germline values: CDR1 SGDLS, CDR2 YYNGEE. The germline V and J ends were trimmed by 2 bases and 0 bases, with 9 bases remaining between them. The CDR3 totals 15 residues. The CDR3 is CASSVLGVSGNTIYF. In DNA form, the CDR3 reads TGTGCCAGCAGCGTCCTAGGAGTCTCTGGAAACACCATATATTTT.

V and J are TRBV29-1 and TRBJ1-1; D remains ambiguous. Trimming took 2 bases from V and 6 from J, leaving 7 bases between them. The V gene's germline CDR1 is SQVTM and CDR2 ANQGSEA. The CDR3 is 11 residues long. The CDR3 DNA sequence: TGCAGCGTTGAAAGGGCCGCTGAAGCTTTCTTT. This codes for CSVERAAEAFF.

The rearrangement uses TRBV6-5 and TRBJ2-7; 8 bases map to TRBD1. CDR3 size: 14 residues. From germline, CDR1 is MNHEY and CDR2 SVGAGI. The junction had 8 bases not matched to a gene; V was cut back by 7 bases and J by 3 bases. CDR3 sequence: CASKRQGFFYEQYF. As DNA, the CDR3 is TGTGCCAGCAAAAGACAGGGGTTCTTCTACGAGCAGTACTTC.

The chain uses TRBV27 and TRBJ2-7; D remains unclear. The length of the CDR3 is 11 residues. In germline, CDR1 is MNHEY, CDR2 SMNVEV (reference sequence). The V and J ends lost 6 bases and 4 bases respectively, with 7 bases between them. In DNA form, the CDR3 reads TGTGCCAGCAGGGGCAGTTACGAGCAGTACTTC. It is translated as CASRGSYEQYF.

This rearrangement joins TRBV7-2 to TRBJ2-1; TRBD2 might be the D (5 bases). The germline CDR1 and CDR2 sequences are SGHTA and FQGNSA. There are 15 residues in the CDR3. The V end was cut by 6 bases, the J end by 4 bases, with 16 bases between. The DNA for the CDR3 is TGTGCCAGCAGTTACGGACTGGGTCGATACAATGAGCAGTTCTTC. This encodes CASSYGLGRYNEQFF.

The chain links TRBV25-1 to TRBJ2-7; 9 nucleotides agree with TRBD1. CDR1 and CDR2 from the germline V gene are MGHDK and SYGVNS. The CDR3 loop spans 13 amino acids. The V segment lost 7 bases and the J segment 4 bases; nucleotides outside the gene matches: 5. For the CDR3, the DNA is TGTGCCAGCACTTCCGGGACAGGGTACGAGCAGTACTTC. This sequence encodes CASTSGTGYEQYF.

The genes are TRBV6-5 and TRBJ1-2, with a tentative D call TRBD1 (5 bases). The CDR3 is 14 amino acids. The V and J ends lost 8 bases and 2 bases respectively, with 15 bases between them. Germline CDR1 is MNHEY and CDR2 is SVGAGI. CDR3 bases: TGTGCCAGCGGGGGGAGGACTGCGAACTATGGCTACACCTTC. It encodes CASGGRTANYGYTF.

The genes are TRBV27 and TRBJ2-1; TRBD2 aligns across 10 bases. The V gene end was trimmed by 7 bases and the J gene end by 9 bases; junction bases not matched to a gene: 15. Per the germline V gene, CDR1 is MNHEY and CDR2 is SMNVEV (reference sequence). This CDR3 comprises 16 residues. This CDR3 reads CASNSRLAGSQVEQFF. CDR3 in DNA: TGTGCCAGCAATTCCAGACTAGCGGGTAGTCAGGTTGAGCAGTTCTTC.

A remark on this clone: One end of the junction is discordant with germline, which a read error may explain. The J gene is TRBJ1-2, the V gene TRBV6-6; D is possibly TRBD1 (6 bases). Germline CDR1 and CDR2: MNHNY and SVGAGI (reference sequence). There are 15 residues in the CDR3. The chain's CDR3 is CASSRVDSWKEPQLF. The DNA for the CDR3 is TGTGCCAGCAGCCGAGTGGACAGTTGGAAGGAACCCCAACTGTTC.

Written as DNA, the CDR3 is TGTGCCAGCAGTGTTCGGCTAGCCGTGAATACGCAGTATTTT. It translates to CASSVRLAVNTQYF. The genes are TRBV2 and TRBJ2-3; D is perhaps TRBD2 (5 bases). CDR3 length: 14 amino acids. V was pared by 4 bases and J by 7 bases, with 15 bases between. Germline loops: CDR1 SNHLY, CDR2 FYNNEI.

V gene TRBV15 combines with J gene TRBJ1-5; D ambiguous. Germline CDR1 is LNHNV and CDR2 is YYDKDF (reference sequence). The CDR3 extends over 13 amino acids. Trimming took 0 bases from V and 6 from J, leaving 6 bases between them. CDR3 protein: CATSRDVGQPQHF. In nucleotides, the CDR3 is TGTGCCACCAGCAGAGATGTTGGTCAGCCCCAGCATTTT.

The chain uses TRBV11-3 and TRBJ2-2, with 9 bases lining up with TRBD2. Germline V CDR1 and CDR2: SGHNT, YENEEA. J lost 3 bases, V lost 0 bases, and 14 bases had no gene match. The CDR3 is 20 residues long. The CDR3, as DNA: TGTGCCAGCAGCTTAGATAGGTTTCTGGCGGGAGGGCCGCACACCGGGGAGCTGTTTTTT. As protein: CASSLDRFLAGGPHTGELFF.

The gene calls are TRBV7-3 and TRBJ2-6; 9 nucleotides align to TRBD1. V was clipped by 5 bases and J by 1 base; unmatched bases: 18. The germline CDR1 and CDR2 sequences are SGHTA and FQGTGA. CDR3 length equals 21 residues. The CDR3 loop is CASSPLGFGQGKFSGANVLTF. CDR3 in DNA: TGTGCCAGCAGCCCACTAGGTTTTGGACAGGGGAAATTTTCTGGGGCCAACGTCCTGACTTTC.

Here the CDR3 reads CASSQILGNQPQHF. The CDR3 DNA reads TGCGCCAGCAGCCAAATCTTGGGCAATCAGCCCCAGCATTTT. The chain links TRBV4-1 to TRBJ1-5; D gene uncertain. The CDR3 covers 14 residues. Trimming removed 2 bases from V and 2 bases from J, with 7 bases in between. Per germline, CDR1 MGHRA and CDR2 YSYEKL.

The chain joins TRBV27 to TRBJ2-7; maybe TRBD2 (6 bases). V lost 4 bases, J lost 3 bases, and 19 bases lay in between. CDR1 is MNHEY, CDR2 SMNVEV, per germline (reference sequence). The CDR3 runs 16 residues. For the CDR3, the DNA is TGTGCCAGCAGTTCAAGTTTCCGCGGGGAAAGCTACGAGCAGTACTTC. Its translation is CASSSSFRGESYEQYF.

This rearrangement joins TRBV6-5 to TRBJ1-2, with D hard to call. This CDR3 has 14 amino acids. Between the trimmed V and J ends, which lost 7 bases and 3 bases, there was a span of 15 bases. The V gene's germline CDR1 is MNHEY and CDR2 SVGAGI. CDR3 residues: CASTPRPKDYGYTF. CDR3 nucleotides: TGTGCCAGCACCCCGCGTCCTAAGGACTATGGCTACACCTTC.

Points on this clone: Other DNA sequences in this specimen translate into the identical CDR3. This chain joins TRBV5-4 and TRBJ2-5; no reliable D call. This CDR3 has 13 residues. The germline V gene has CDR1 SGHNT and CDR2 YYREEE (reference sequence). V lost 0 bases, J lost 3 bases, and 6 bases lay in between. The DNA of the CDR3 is TGTGCCAGCAGCTTGGGATCAGAAGAGACCCAGTACTTC. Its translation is CASSLGSEETQYF.

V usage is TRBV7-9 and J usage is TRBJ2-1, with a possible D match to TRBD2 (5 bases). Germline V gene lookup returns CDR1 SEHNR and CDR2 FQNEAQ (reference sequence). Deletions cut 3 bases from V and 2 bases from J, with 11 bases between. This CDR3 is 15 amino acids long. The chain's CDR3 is CASSFIVGTYNEQFF. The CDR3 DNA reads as TGTGCCAGCAGCTTCATAGTCGGGACCTACAATGAGCAGTTCTTC. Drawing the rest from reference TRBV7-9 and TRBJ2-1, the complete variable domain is DTGVSQNPRHKITKRGQNVTFRCDPISEHNRLYWYRQTLGQGPEFLTYFQNEAQLEKSRLLSDRFSAERPKGSFSTLEIQRTEQGDSAMYLCASSFIVGTYNEQFFGPGTRLTVL.

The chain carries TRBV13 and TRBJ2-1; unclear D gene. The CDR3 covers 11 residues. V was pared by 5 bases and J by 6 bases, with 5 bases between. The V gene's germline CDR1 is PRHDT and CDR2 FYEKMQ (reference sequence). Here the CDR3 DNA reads TGTGCCAGCAGCGCCTTCAATGAGCAGTTCTTC. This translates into CASSAFNEQFF.

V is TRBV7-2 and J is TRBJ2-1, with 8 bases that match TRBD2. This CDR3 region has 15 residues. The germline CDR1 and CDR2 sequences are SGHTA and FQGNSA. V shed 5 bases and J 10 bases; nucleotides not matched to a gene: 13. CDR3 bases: TGTGCCAGCAGCACTCAGCGGGAGCCGGTCTGGGAGCAGTTCTTC. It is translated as CASSTQREPVWEQFF.

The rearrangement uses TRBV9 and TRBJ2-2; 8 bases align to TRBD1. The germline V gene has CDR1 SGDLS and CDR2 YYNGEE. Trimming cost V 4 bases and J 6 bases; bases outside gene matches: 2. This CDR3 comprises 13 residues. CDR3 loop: CASSSDRAGELFF. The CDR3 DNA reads TGTGCCAGCAGCTCGGACAGGGCCGGGGAGCTGTTTTTT.

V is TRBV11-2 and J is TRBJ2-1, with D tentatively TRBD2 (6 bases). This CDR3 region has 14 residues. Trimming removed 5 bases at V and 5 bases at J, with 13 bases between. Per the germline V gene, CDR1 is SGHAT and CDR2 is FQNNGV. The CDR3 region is CASSISGLNNEQFF. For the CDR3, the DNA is TGTGCCAGCAGCATCAGCGGGTTGAACAATGAGCAGTTCTTC.

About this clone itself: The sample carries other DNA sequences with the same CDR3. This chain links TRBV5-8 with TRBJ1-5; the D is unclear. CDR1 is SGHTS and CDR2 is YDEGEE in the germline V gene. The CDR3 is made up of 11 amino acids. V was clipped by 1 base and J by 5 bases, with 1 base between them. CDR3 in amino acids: CASSLYQPQHF. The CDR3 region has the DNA TGTGCCAGCAGCTTGTATCAGCCCCAGCATTTT.